The rows below give T cell receptor beta chains drawn from one sample of a study of T cells in Graves' hyperthyroidism and ophthalmopathy. TCRdb re-called the multiplex PCR reads through MiXCR, storing one row per CDR3 protein. The sample holds about 610,000 distinct CDR3 sequences, roughly 15% seen once. The source material was blood. These receptors all stem from a woman aged 40 to 49 with Graves' ophthalmopathy. CDR3s include the opening cysteine and the closing phenylalanine or tryptophan. Fields, in order: V gene, D gene, J gene, clone size, CDR3 DNA, CDR3 protein. A D gene is named only where the DNA matches it firmly. Part of the rows lack a size; the others show once, few, many or a class for expanded clones.

v_call: TRBV7-2
d_call: TRBD1
j_call: TRBJ1-5
clone_size: many
cdr3_nt: TGTGCCAGCAGCGCCCGGGACAGGGGGCTCGATCAGCCCCAGCATTTT
cdr3_aa: CASSARDRGLDQPQHF

v_call: TRBV6-1
d_call: NA
j_call: TRBJ2-7
clone_size: NA
cdr3_nt: TGTGCCAGCAGTGAAGCGATTGGGACCTCGCTGGAGCAGTACTTC
cdr3_aa: CASSEAIGTSLEQYF

v_call: TRBV11-3
d_call: NA
j_call: TRBJ1-2
clone_size: many
cdr3_nt: TGTGCCAGCAGCATGTCTGGGCCCTATGGCTACACCTTC
cdr3_aa: CASSMSGPYGYTF

v_call: TRBV7-9
d_call: NA
j_call: TRBJ2-7
clone_size: NA
cdr3_nt: TGTGCCAGCAGCTTTGAACCTTACGAGCAGTACTTC
cdr3_aa: CASSFEPYEQYF

v_call: TRBV20-1
d_call: TRBD2
j_call: TRBJ2-7
clone_size: many
cdr3_nt: TGCAGTGCTAGTCGTACTAGCGGATACGAGCAGTACTTC
cdr3_aa: CSASRTSGYEQYF

v_call: TRBV12-3/TRBV12-4
d_call: NA
j_call: TRBJ1-3
clone_size: once
cdr3_nt: TGTGCCAGCAGTTTAAACAGGGACACCATATATTTT
cdr3_aa: CASSLNRDTIYF

v_call: TRBV5-5
d_call: NA
j_call: TRBJ1-5
clone_size: NA
cdr3_nt: TGTGCCAGCAGCACGCAAGGGACCTATAGCAATCAGCCCCAGCATTTT
cdr3_aa: CASSTQGTYSNQPQHF

v_call: TRBV6-2/TRBV6-3
d_call: NA
j_call: TRBJ1-1
clone_size: many
cdr3_nt: TGTGCCAGCAGTTACCTAGGGCCCACTGAAGCTTTCTTT
cdr3_aa: CASSYLGPTEAFF

v_call: TRBV7-6
d_call: TRBD1
j_call: TRBJ2-7
clone_size: many
cdr3_nt: TGTGCCAGCAGCAGCCGGGGCAGGGGGCCGTGGGAGCAGTACTTC
cdr3_aa: CASSSRGRGPWEQYF

v_call: TRBV27
d_call: TRBD1
j_call: TRBJ1-1
clone_size: many
cdr3_nt: TGTGCCAGCAGTTTCGATTTAATCCGGGACAGGAGTTTGGTGAACACTGAAGCTTTCTTT
cdr3_aa: CASSFDLIRDRSLVNTEAFF

v_call: TRBV12-3/TRBV12-4
d_call: NA
j_call: TRBJ1-2
clone_size: many
cdr3_nt: TGTGCCAGCACTTGGGGGGACTATGGCTACACCTTC
cdr3_aa: CASTWGDYGYTF

v_call: TRBV20-1
d_call: TRBD1
j_call: TRBJ2-7
clone_size: many
cdr3_nt: TGCAGTGCTAGGGTGCCGGACAGGCTGATTTACGAGCAGTACTTC
cdr3_aa: CSARVPDRLIYEQYF

v_call: TRBV19
d_call: NA
j_call: TRBJ2-2
clone_size: NA
cdr3_nt: TGTGCCAGTAGTTTCCAGATTCACACCGGGGAGCTGTTTTTT
cdr3_aa: CASSFQIHTGELFF

v_call: TRBV20-1
d_call: TRBD1
j_call: TRBJ1-2
clone_size: many
cdr3_nt: TGCAGTGCTAGAGATCTGACAGGGGCGGGGATCTATGGCTACACCTTC
cdr3_aa: CSARDLTGAGIYGYTF

v_call: TRBV10-3
d_call: NA
j_call: TRBJ1-5
clone_size: NA
cdr3_nt: TGTGCCATCAGTGAGTCTGGACAGTATCAGCCCCAGCATTTT
cdr3_aa: CAISESGQYQPQHF

v_call: TRBV6-2/TRBV6-3
d_call: NA
j_call: TRBJ2-7
clone_size: many
cdr3_nt: TGTGCCAGCAGTTCGTGGAGCTCCTACGAGCAGTACTTC
cdr3_aa: CASSSWSSYEQYF

v_call: TRBV4-2
d_call: TRBD1
j_call: TRBJ2-2
clone_size: NA
cdr3_nt: TGTGCCAGCAGCCAAGTGGACAGGGCGGACACCGGGGAGCTGTTTTTT
cdr3_aa: CASSQVDRADTGELFF

v_call: TRBV20-1
d_call: NA
j_call: TRBJ2-7
clone_size: many
cdr3_nt: TGCAGTGCCCACTCTACAGGGACCGACGAGCAGTACTTC
cdr3_aa: CSAHSTGTDEQYF

v_call: TRBV12-3/TRBV12-4
d_call: TRBD2
j_call: TRBJ2-7
clone_size: many
cdr3_nt: TGTGCCAGCAGTTTAGCGGGACTAGCGCAAACCTACGAGCAGTACTTC
cdr3_aa: CASSLAGLAQTYEQYF

v_call: TRBV6-2/TRBV6-3
d_call: TRBD1
j_call: TRBJ2-4
clone_size: few
cdr3_nt: TGTGCCAGCAGTTACGCCGAGTCAGGGGGCAACATTCAGTACTTC
cdr3_aa: CASSYAESGGNIQYF

v_call: TRBV29-1
d_call: NA
j_call: TRBJ2-2
clone_size: many
cdr3_nt: TGCAGCGTTGAGTTAGAAGAACTCAACACCGGGGAGCTGTTTTTT
cdr3_aa: CSVELEELNTGELFF

v_call: TRBV28
d_call: TRBD1
j_call: TRBJ1-5
clone_size: many
cdr3_nt: TGTGCCAGCAGGGGGACAGGGTTTAATCAGCCCCAGCATTTT
cdr3_aa: CASRGTGFNQPQHF

v_call: TRBV9
d_call: NA
j_call: TRBJ2-2
clone_size: NA
cdr3_nt: TGTGCCAGCAGCCCCGGCGGACCCTACACCGGGGAGCTGTTTTTT
cdr3_aa: CASSPGGPYTGELFF

v_call: TRBV7-9
d_call: TRBD2
j_call: TRBJ2-7
clone_size: many
cdr3_nt: TGTGCCAGCAGCTTTTACCGAGCGGGAGGGCAAGAGCAGTACTTC
cdr3_aa: CASSFYRAGGQEQYF

v_call: TRBV6-5
d_call: NA
j_call: TRBJ2-7
clone_size: many
cdr3_nt: TGTGCCAGCAGTTGGGGGGACTCTGGGTTCGACGAGCAGTACTTC
cdr3_aa: CASSWGDSGFDEQYF

v_call: TRBV7-8
d_call: NA
j_call: TRBJ1-5
clone_size: NA
cdr3_nt: TGTGCCAGCAGCTTAGAGTCTGGCGGTCGCAATCAGCCCCAGCATTTT
cdr3_aa: CASSLESGGRNQPQHF

v_call: TRBV11-1
d_call: TRBD1
j_call: TRBJ1-2
clone_size: many
cdr3_nt: TGTGCCAGCAGCTTAAACTCGGACAGGAGCTATGGCTACACCTTC
cdr3_aa: CASSLNSDRSYGYTF

v_call: TRBV6-2/TRBV6-3
d_call: TRBD1
j_call: TRBJ2-7
clone_size: many
cdr3_nt: TGTGCCAGCAGGCCGATCCCCCAGGGGGCGGACGAGCAGTACTTC
cdr3_aa: CASRPIPQGADEQYF

v_call: TRBV11-2
d_call: NA
j_call: TRBJ2-7
clone_size: many
cdr3_nt: TGTGCCAGCAGCTTTTCATCGGGGCAGTACTTC
cdr3_aa: CASSFSSGQYF

v_call: TRBV6-5
d_call: NA
j_call: TRBJ2-4
clone_size: many
cdr3_nt: TGTGCCAGCAGTTACTCCCACCCCCGGGGGCACGGAAACATTCAGTACTTC
cdr3_aa: CASSYSHPRGHGNIQYF

v_call: TRBV6-5
d_call: TRBD1
j_call: TRBJ2-5
clone_size: many
cdr3_nt: TGTGCCAGCAGTTCAGACAGGGGTAGCGAGACCCAGTACTTC
cdr3_aa: CASSSDRGSETQYF

v_call: TRBV28
d_call: TRBD2
j_call: TRBJ2-7
clone_size: many
cdr3_nt: TGTGCCACCATGGGACTAGCGGAGATCTACGAGCAGTACTTC
cdr3_aa: CATMGLAEIYEQYF

v_call: TRBV29-1
d_call: TRBD1
j_call: TRBJ2-7
clone_size: few
cdr3_nt: TGCAGCGTTGTTGCACAGGGGGCAAGGGCCTACGAGCAGTACTTC
cdr3_aa: CSVVAQGARAYEQYF

v_call: TRBV6-1
d_call: NA
j_call: TRBJ2-2
clone_size: many
cdr3_nt: TGTGCCAGCAGTCCATCCTCGAACACCGGGGAGCTGTTTTTT
cdr3_aa: CASSPSSNTGELFF

v_call: TRBV12-5
d_call: TRBD2
j_call: TRBJ2-1
clone_size: NA
cdr3_nt: TGTGCTAGTGGTTTGTCACTAGCGGGCAATGAGCAGTTCTTC
cdr3_aa: CASGLSLAGNEQFF

v_call: TRBV4-1
d_call: TRBD1
j_call: TRBJ1-3
clone_size: NA
cdr3_nt: TGCGCCAGCAGCCAAGAGGGGAACAGGGGGCCTGGAAACACCATATATTTT
cdr3_aa: CASSQEGNRGPGNTIYF

v_call: TRBV5-1
d_call: NA
j_call: TRBJ1-1
clone_size: many
cdr3_nt: TGCGCCAGCAGCCTGGGAGGACAATCCCCTGAAGCTTTCTTT
cdr3_aa: CASSLGGQSPEAFF

v_call: TRBV9
d_call: TRBD1
j_call: TRBJ2-2
clone_size: many
cdr3_nt: TGTGCCAGCAGCGCTTCAGACAGGGCCACCGGGGAGCTGTTTTTT
cdr3_aa: CASSASDRATGELFF

v_call: TRBV7-3
d_call: NA
j_call: TRBJ1-1
clone_size: NA
cdr3_nt: TGTGCCAGCAGCAGTCACGCGGGGAACACTGAAGCTTTCTTT
cdr3_aa: CASSSHAGNTEAFF

v_call: TRBV12-3/TRBV12-4
d_call: TRBD2
j_call: TRBJ2-5
clone_size: few
cdr3_nt: TGTGCCAGCAGTTTCCCCACCCCCCTGAGCGGGAGGTACCAAGAGACCCAGTACTTC
cdr3_aa: CASSFPTPLSGRYQETQYF

v_call: TRBV12-3/TRBV12-4
d_call: TRBD2
j_call: TRBJ2-7
clone_size: NA
cdr3_nt: TGTGCCAGCAGTTCCCGACTAGCGGGAGGAGGGTCCTACGAGCAGTACTTC
cdr3_aa: CASSSRLAGGGSYEQYF

v_call: TRBV20-1
d_call: NA
j_call: TRBJ2-5
clone_size: NA
cdr3_nt: TGCAGTGCGTCTGGACTGACGGAGACCCAGTACTTC
cdr3_aa: CSASGLTETQYF

v_call: TRBV29-1
d_call: NA
j_call: TRBJ2-5
clone_size: NA
cdr3_nt: TGCAGCGTTGAAGGACAGAAGGGAGAGACCCAGTACTTC
cdr3_aa: CSVEGQKGETQYF

v_call: TRBV3-1
d_call: TRBD1
j_call: TRBJ1-2
clone_size: many
cdr3_nt: TGTGCCAGCAGCCAAGGACAGGGGTATAGCTATGGCTACACCTTC
cdr3_aa: CASSQGQGYSYGYTF

v_call: TRBV29-1
d_call: NA
j_call: TRBJ1-1
clone_size: many
cdr3_nt: TGCAGCGGATGGGAGGGGTTGGGTGAAGCTTTCTTT
cdr3_aa: CSGWEGLGEAFF

v_call: TRBV6-2/TRBV6-3
d_call: NA
j_call: TRBJ1-1
clone_size: many
cdr3_nt: TGTGCCAGCAGTTTCTCTACACGAACGGGGTTGAAGGAACTGAACACTGAAGCTTTCTTT
cdr3_aa: CASSFSTRTGLKELNTEAFF

v_call: TRBV7-2
d_call: TRBD2
j_call: TRBJ2-7
clone_size: few
cdr3_nt: TGTGCCAGCAGCTTCGGCGCTAGCGGGGTCTCCTACGAGCAGTACTTC
cdr3_aa: CASSFGASGVSYEQYF

v_call: TRBV20-1
d_call: NA
j_call: TRBJ2-5
clone_size: NA
cdr3_nt: TGCAGTGCTAGCGCTGGGAACACAGGGACCCAGTACTTC
cdr3_aa: CSASAGNTGTQYF

v_call: TRBV20-1
d_call: NA
j_call: TRBJ2-7
clone_size: many
cdr3_nt: TGCAGTGCTAGGGCCGAGCAGTACTTC
cdr3_aa: CSARAEQYF

v_call: TRBV6-2/TRBV6-3
d_call: NA
j_call: TRBJ2-5
clone_size: many
cdr3_nt: TGTGCCAGCACCTCACCTCCAGAGACCCAGTACTTC
cdr3_aa: CASTSPPETQYF